Listed below are T cell receptor beta chains from one sample, sequenced in a study of T cell responses to AZD1222 COVID-19 vaccine. Only in-frame clones appear in the TCRdb table, and some are missing; sequencing was by immunoSEQ multiplex PCR. The sample yields some 50,000 clones, approximately 79% seen once. The sequencing used peripheral blood, collected on day 0 of MenACWY control vaccination. The receptors stem from an adult in good health. CDR3s include the opening cysteine and the closing phenylalanine or tryptophan. The order of the fields is J gene, CDR3 length, V gene, D gene, clone size, CDR3 protein, CDR3 DNA. A D gene is named only where the DNA matches it firmly. The size of a clone is reported for some rows only, either as once, few or many, or as a class for expanded clones.

j_call: TRBJ2-7; cdr3_length: 18; v_call: TRBV4-1; d_call: TRBD2; clone_size: .; cdr3_aa: CASSRAGLAGGISHEQYF; cdr3_nt: TGCGCCAGCAGCCGGGCGGGACTAGCGGGAGGGATCTCCCATGAGCAGTACTTC
j_call: TRBJ1-2; cdr3_length: 13; v_call: TRBV6-5; d_call: .; clone_size: .; cdr3_aa: CASWGRGGYGYTF; cdr3_nt: TGTGCCAGCTGGGGCAGGGGAGGGTATGGCTACACCTTC
j_call: TRBJ2-7; cdr3_length: 12; v_call: TRBV2; d_call: .; clone_size: .; cdr3_aa: CASSEAGYEQYF; cdr3_nt: TGTGCCAGCAGTGAAGCAGGCTACGAGCAGTACTTC
j_call: TRBJ2-2; cdr3_length: 14; v_call: TRBV3-1/TRBV3-2; d_call: .; clone_size: few; cdr3_aa: CASSPGLENGELFF; cdr3_nt: TGTGCCAGCAGCCCGGGACTGGAGAACGGGGAGCTGTTTTTT
j_call: TRBJ1-3; cdr3_length: 14; v_call: TRBV3-1/TRBV3-2; d_call: .; clone_size: .; cdr3_aa: CASSQSGPAGTIYF; cdr3_nt: TGTGCCAGCAGCCAATCGGGTCCGGCAGGCACCATATATTTT
j_call: TRBJ1-2; cdr3_length: 14; v_call: TRBV29-1; d_call: .; clone_size: .; cdr3_aa: CSVIIGGNVYGYTF; cdr3_nt: TGCAGCGTTATTATAGGGGGGAACGTCTATGGCTACACCTTC
j_call: TRBJ1-1; cdr3_length: 14; v_call: TRBV2; d_call: .; clone_size: .; cdr3_aa: CATKQGEGNTEAFF; cdr3_nt: TGTGCCACCAAACAGGGAGAGGGGAACACTGAAGCTTTCTTT
j_call: TRBJ2-5; cdr3_length: 12; v_call: TRBV6-5; d_call: .; clone_size: few; cdr3_aa: CASSRAGETQYF; cdr3_nt: TGTGCCAGCTCCAGGGCGGGGGAGACCCAGTACTTC
j_call: TRBJ2-4; cdr3_length: 15; v_call: TRBV12-5; d_call: TRBD1; clone_size: .; cdr3_aa: CASGWTGGFENIQYF; cdr3_nt: TGTGCTAGTGGTTGGACAGGGGGGTTCGAAAACATTCAGTACTTC
j_call: TRBJ1-1; cdr3_length: 15; v_call: TRBV5-1; d_call: .; clone_size: .; cdr3_aa: CASSLDGSLNTEAFF; cdr3_nt: TGCGCCAGCAGCTTGGACGGCAGCTTGAACACTGAAGCTTTCTTT
j_call: TRBJ1-1; cdr3_length: 14; v_call: TRBV5-1; d_call: TRBD1; clone_size: .; cdr3_aa: CASSPTGLLTEAFF; cdr3_nt: TGCGCCAGCAGCCCGACAGGGTTACTCACTGAAGCTTTCTTT
j_call: TRBJ1-1; cdr3_length: 12; v_call: TRBV28; d_call: TRBD1; clone_size: .; cdr3_aa: CATATGYTEAFF; cdr3_nt: TGTGCCACCGCGACAGGGTATACTGAAGCTTTCTTT
j_call: TRBJ1-3; cdr3_length: 12; v_call: TRBV30; d_call: .; clone_size: .; cdr3_aa: CACISAGNTIYF; cdr3_nt: TGTGCCTGCATCTCGGCTGGAAACACCATATATTTT
j_call: TRBJ1-2; cdr3_length: 15; v_call: TRBV5-1; d_call: TRBD1; clone_size: few; cdr3_aa: CASSLDGTAPYGYTF; cdr3_nt: TGCGCCAGCAGCTTGGATGGGACAGCTCCCTATGGCTACACCTTC
j_call: TRBJ1-3; cdr3_length: 15; v_call: TRBV11-2; d_call: TRBD1; clone_size: .; cdr3_aa: CASSLGQGGFDTIYF; cdr3_nt: TGTGCCAGCAGCTTAGGCCAGGGGGGATTCGACACCATATATTTT
j_call: TRBJ2-1; cdr3_length: 15; v_call: TRBV13; d_call: TRBD1; clone_size: .; cdr3_aa: CASSTGDRISYEQFF; cdr3_nt: TGTGCCAGCAGCACGGGGGACAGGATCTCCTACGAGCAGTTCTTC
j_call: TRBJ1-5; cdr3_length: 13; v_call: TRBV4-1; d_call: .; clone_size: .; cdr3_aa: CASSQVMGQPQHF; cdr3_nt: TGCGCCAGCAGCCAAGTTATGGGACAGCCCCAGCATTTT
j_call: TRBJ1-1; cdr3_length: 15; v_call: TRBV5-1; d_call: .; clone_size: .; cdr3_aa: CASSPSAWGEAEAFF; cdr3_nt: TGCGCCAGCAGCCCGTCGGCTTGGGGTGAGGCTGAAGCTTTCTTT
j_call: TRBJ2-3; cdr3_length: 16; v_call: TRBV5-1; d_call: TRBD1; clone_size: few; cdr3_aa: CASSSAGTGSTDTQYF; cdr3_nt: TGCGCCAGCAGCTCGGCTGGGACAGGGAGCACAGATACGCAGTATTTT
j_call: TRBJ2-1; cdr3_length: 13; v_call: TRBV2; d_call: .; clone_size: .; cdr3_aa: CATLPWGDNEQFF; cdr3_nt: TGTGCCACCCTGCCCTGGGGTGACAATGAGCAGTTCTTC
j_call: TRBJ1-3; cdr3_length: 16; v_call: TRBV7-9; d_call: TRBD1; clone_size: few; cdr3_aa: CASSSDREWVGNTIYF; cdr3_nt: TGTGCCAGCAGCTCGGACAGGGAGTGGGTTGGAAACACCATATATTTT
j_call: TRBJ1-2; cdr3_length: 13; v_call: TRBV12-3/TRBV12-4; d_call: .; clone_size: .; cdr3_aa: CASSPHRSYGYTF; cdr3_nt: TGTGCCAGCAGTCCCCACCGTAGCTATGGCTACACCTTC
j_call: TRBJ1-1; cdr3_length: 12; v_call: TRBV7-8; d_call: .; clone_size: few; cdr3_aa: CASSWGAGEAFF; cdr3_nt: TGTGCCAGCAGCTGGGGGGCGGGTGAAGCTTTCTTT
j_call: TRBJ2-2; cdr3_length: 16; v_call: TRBV5-1; d_call: .; clone_size: .; cdr3_aa: CASSPRAGKTAGELFF; cdr3_nt: TGCGCCAGCAGCCCCCGAGCGGGCAAGACGGCCGGGGAGCTGTTTTTT
j_call: TRBJ1-5; cdr3_length: 12; v_call: TRBV28; d_call: .; clone_size: once; cdr3_aa: CASSLGNQPQHF; cdr3_nt: TGTGCCAGCAGCCTGGGGAATCAGCCCCAGCATTTT
j_call: TRBJ1-1; cdr3_length: 18; v_call: TRBV28; d_call: .; clone_size: .; cdr3_aa: CASRQRDATGTMNTEAFF; cdr3_nt: TGTGCCAGCAGACAGCGGGACGCAACAGGAACCATGAACACTGAAGCTTTCTTT
j_call: TRBJ2-4; cdr3_length: 18; v_call: TRBV3-1/TRBV3-2; d_call: .; clone_size: .; cdr3_aa: CASSQDQGGVTAKNIQYF; cdr3_nt: TGTGCCAGCAGCCAAGATCAAGGCGGGGTTACAGCCAAAAACATTCAGTACTTC
j_call: TRBJ1-6; cdr3_length: 15; v_call: TRBV21-1; d_call: .; clone_size: .; cdr3_aa: CASSHGQGFYSPLHF; cdr3_nt: TGTGCCAGCAGCCACGGACAGGGTTTTTATTCACCCCTCCACTTT
j_call: TRBJ2-1; cdr3_length: 12; v_call: TRBV3-1/TRBV3-2; d_call: .; clone_size: once; cdr3_aa: CASSQVVNEQFF; cdr3_nt: TGTGCCAGCAGCCAAGTAGTCAATGAGCAGTTCTTC
j_call: TRBJ2-7; cdr3_length: 13; v_call: TRBV3-1/TRBV3-2; d_call: TRBD1; clone_size: .; cdr3_aa: CASSPTGVNEQYF; cdr3_nt: TGTGCCAGCAGCCCGACAGGGGTCAACGAGCAGTACTTC
j_call: TRBJ2-3; cdr3_length: 16; v_call: TRBV10-3; d_call: TRBD1; clone_size: .; cdr3_aa: CAINVDRALSTDTQYF; cdr3_nt: TGTGCCATAAACGTTGACAGGGCTCTTAGCACAGATACGCAGTATTTT
j_call: TRBJ2-5; cdr3_length: 16; v_call: TRBV11-2; d_call: .; clone_size: .; cdr3_aa: CASSSQAGGAMETQYF; cdr3_nt: TGTGCCAGCAGCTCCCAAGCTGGGGGGGCAATGGAGACCCAGTACTTC
j_call: TRBJ2-1; cdr3_length: 14; v_call: TRBV7-9; d_call: .; clone_size: few; cdr3_aa: CASSLSDSYNEQFF; cdr3_nt: TGTGCCAGCAGCTTATCCGACAGCTACAATGAGCAGTTCTTC
j_call: TRBJ2-5; cdr3_length: 14; v_call: TRBV3-1/TRBV3-2; d_call: .; clone_size: .; cdr3_aa: CASSLWAGNETQYF; cdr3_nt: TGTGCCAGCAGCCTTTGGGCAGGGAATGAGACCCAGTACTTC
j_call: TRBJ2-1; cdr3_length: 12; v_call: TRBV24-1; d_call: TRBD2; clone_size: .; cdr3_aa: CATSDPRGDQFF; cdr3_nt: TGTGCCACCAGTGACCCTCGGGGGGATCAGTTCTTC
j_call: TRBJ1-5; cdr3_length: 13; v_call: TRBV20-1; d_call: .; clone_size: few; cdr3_aa: CSASGEGDQPQHF; cdr3_nt: TGCAGTGCTAGTGGGGAGGGGGATCAGCCCCAGCATTTT
j_call: TRBJ2-3; cdr3_length: 15; v_call: TRBV3-1/TRBV3-2; d_call: .; clone_size: .; cdr3_aa: CASSPRRSSSDTQYF; cdr3_nt: TGTGCCAGCAGCCCGAGGCGCTCGAGCTCAGATACGCAGTATTTT
j_call: TRBJ2-7; cdr3_length: 12; v_call: TRBV2; d_call: .; clone_size: .; cdr3_aa: CASTRLSYEQYF; cdr3_nt: TGTGCCAGCACCAGACTCTCCTACGAGCAGTACTTC
j_call: TRBJ1-5; cdr3_length: 13; v_call: TRBV5-6; d_call: .; clone_size: .; cdr3_aa: CASSSGRNQPQHF; cdr3_nt: TGTGCCAGCAGCTCGGGTAGGAATCAGCCCCAGCATTTT
j_call: TRBJ1-1; cdr3_length: 13; v_call: TRBV15; d_call: .; clone_size: .; cdr3_aa: CATSREPHGKAFF; cdr3_nt: TGTGCCACCAGCAGAGAACCTCACGGAAAAGCTTTCTTT
j_call: TRBJ2-3; cdr3_length: 16; v_call: TRBV18; d_call: .; clone_size: .; cdr3_aa: CASSLLATTITDTQYF; cdr3_nt: TGTGCCAGCTCTCTTCTGGCGACTACGATCACAGATACGCAGTATTTT
j_call: TRBJ2-5; cdr3_length: 20; v_call: TRBV7-8; d_call: TRBD2; clone_size: .; cdr3_aa: CARTRQAPSGRVVPQETQYF; cdr3_nt: TGCGCCCGCACCCGCCAGGCCCCTAGCGGGAGGGTCGTACCACAAGAGACCCAGTACTTC
j_call: TRBJ1-2; cdr3_length: 14; v_call: TRBV6-4; d_call: TRBD1; clone_size: .; cdr3_aa: CASSDSTGTGAYTF; cdr3_nt: TGTGCCAGCAGTGACTCGACTGGGACAGGGGCCTACACCTTC
j_call: TRBJ2-2; cdr3_length: 15; v_call: TRBV29-1; d_call: TRBD2; clone_size: .; cdr3_aa: CSVGTSGSVAGELFF; cdr3_nt: TGCAGCGTGGGGACTAGCGGGAGTGTTGCCGGGGAGCTGTTTTTT
j_call: TRBJ2-3; cdr3_length: 14; v_call: TRBV5-1; d_call: .; clone_size: .; cdr3_aa: CASKWGVSADTQYF; cdr3_nt: TGCGCCAGCAAATGGGGGGTGAGCGCAGATACGCAGTATTTT
j_call: TRBJ1-4; cdr3_length: 13; v_call: TRBV5-1; d_call: .; clone_size: .; cdr3_aa: CASSLDTGEKLFF; cdr3_nt: TGCGCCAGCAGCTTGGATACGGGGGAAAAACTGTTTTTT
j_call: TRBJ1-5; cdr3_length: 16; v_call: TRBV30; d_call: .; clone_size: .; cdr3_aa: CAWSLGGANSNQPQHF; cdr3_nt: TGTGCCTGGAGCCTCGGGGGGGCTAATAGCAATCAGCCCCAGCATTTT
j_call: TRBJ2-7; cdr3_length: 13; v_call: TRBV5-1; d_call: .; clone_size: .; cdr3_aa: CASSLELFYEQYF; cdr3_nt: TGCGCCAGCAGCTTGGAACTCTTCTACGAGCAGTACTTC
j_call: TRBJ1-1; cdr3_length: 15; v_call: TRBV28; d_call: .; clone_size: .; cdr3_aa: CASSLSRAGNTEAFF; cdr3_nt: TGTGCCAGCAGTTTATCCCGGGCAGGGAACACTGAAGCTTTCTTT
j_call: TRBJ1-5; cdr3_length: 13; v_call: TRBV11-2; d_call: .; clone_size: .; cdr3_aa: CASSPDSYQPQHF; cdr3_nt: TGTGCCAGCAGCCCGGACAGTTATCAGCCCCAGCATTTT
j_call: TRBJ1-4; cdr3_length: 15; v_call: TRBV10-3; d_call: .; clone_size: .; cdr3_aa: CAILASLSANEKLFF; cdr3_nt: TGTGCCATCTTAGCCTCTTTGTCGGCTAATGAAAAACTGTTTTTT
j_call: TRBJ1-5; cdr3_length: 13; v_call: TRBV27; d_call: .; clone_size: once; cdr3_aa: CASSLQLRQPQHF; cdr3_nt: TGTGCCAGCAGTTTACAGTTACGGCAGCCCCAGCATTTT
j_call: TRBJ1-5; cdr3_length: 13; v_call: TRBV15; d_call: .; clone_size: once; cdr3_aa: CATSRTENQPQHF; cdr3_nt: TGTGCCACCAGCAGGACAGAGAATCAGCCCCAGCATTTT
j_call: TRBJ1-2; cdr3_length: 13; v_call: TRBV6-5; d_call: .; clone_size: .; cdr3_aa: CASGLTSNYGYTF; cdr3_nt: TGTGCCAGCGGACTCACATCTAACTATGGCTACACCTTC
j_call: TRBJ1-5; cdr3_length: 14; v_call: TRBV6-2/TRBV6-3; d_call: TRBD1; clone_size: once; cdr3_aa: CASTPDRSNQPQHF; cdr3_nt: TGTGCCAGCACCCCGGACAGGAGCAATCAGCCCCAGCATTTT
j_call: TRBJ1-1; cdr3_length: 13; v_call: TRBV5-1; d_call: .; clone_size: .; cdr3_aa: CASSLAFGTEAFF; cdr3_nt: TGCGCCAGCAGCTTGGCCTTTGGAACTGAAGCTTTCTTT
j_call: TRBJ2-2; cdr3_length: 15; v_call: TRBV5-4; d_call: TRBD1; clone_size: few; cdr3_aa: CASSWGQEPTGELFF; cdr3_nt: TGTGCCAGCAGCTGGGGACAGGAACCGACCGGGGAGCTGTTTTTT
j_call: TRBJ1-6; cdr3_length: 15; v_call: TRBV20-1; d_call: TRBD1; clone_size: .; cdr3_aa: CSASRGQGFISPLHF; cdr3_nt: TGCAGTGCCAGTCGAGGACAGGGATTTATCTCACCCCTCCACTTT
j_call: TRBJ1-2; cdr3_length: 14; v_call: TRBV5-5; d_call: .; clone_size: .; cdr3_aa: CASSWGDKIYGYTF; cdr3_nt: TGTGCCAGCAGCTGGGGGGACAAAATTTATGGCTACACCTTC